The 10 T cell receptor beta chains listed next were all sequenced from one sample in a study of blood T cell repertoires in COVID-19 (dated by TCRdb to the early 2020s). Library prep was done by the immunoSEQ multiplex PCR assay. Drawn from immuneACCESS, this table holds only the in-frame rearrangements with V and J called that TCRdb kept. Clones are partly lost; checked studies trace under half to an unresolved V gene and leave the rest unexplained. A total of fewer than 200,000 clones appear in this sample, 81% of them only once. Of the sample, about 12% falls within the top ten clones. The sample was peripheral blood. The receptors originated from an elderly woman with COVID-19, enrolled during active disease.

The V and J genes are TRBV11-2 and TRBJ2-4, with 7 bases lining up with TRBD2. Germline loops: CDR1 SGHAT, CDR2 FQNNGV. V lost 0 bases and J lost 3; bases outside the gene matches: 17. This CDR3 region has 20 residues. CDR3 nucleotides: TGTGCCAGCAGCTTAGATTGGGCTAGCGGCAGCAGCCAACTCAAAAACATTCAGTACTTC. Translated: CASSLDWASGSSQLKNIQYF.

The V gene is TRBV10-3, the J gene TRBJ1-5, with 9 bases identical to TRBD1. This CDR3 is built from 15 residues. The J segment lost 10 bases and the V segment lost 8 bases, leaving 15 bases of the junction unmatched. Germline V lookup: CDR1 ENHRY, CDR2 SYGVKD. Written as DNA, the CDR3 is TGTGCCATCTCGGGGACAGGGTCCTTAATCAGCCCCCAGCATTTT. Its protein product is CAISGTGSLISPQHF.

V and J are TRBV24-1 and TRBJ2-2; D is perhaps TRBD1 (6 bases). The V and J ends lost 1 base and 5 bases respectively, with 19 bases between them. The germline V gene encodes CDR1 KGHDR and CDR2 SFDVKD. This CDR3 region has 18 residues. CDR3 region: CATSDLSRGRFGTGELFF. The CDR3 region has the DNA TGTGCCACCAGTGATTTAAGCAGGGGCCGTTTCGGGACCGGGGAGCTGTTTTTT.

The rearrangement links TRBV5-4 to TRBJ2-1; unclear D gene. V was clipped by 0 bases and J by 0 bases, with 7 bases between them. The CDR3 is made up of 15 amino acids. CDR1 SGHNT and CDR2 YYREEE come from the germline V gene (reference sequence). CDR3 region: CASSLDGSSYNEQFF. The CDR3 DNA is TGTGCCAGCAGCTTGGACGGGTCCTCCTACAATGAGCAGTTCTTC. Together with reference TRBV5-4 and TRBJ2-1, the CDR3 gives the full variable domain: ETGVTQSPTHLIKTRGQQVTLRCSSQSGHNTVSWYQQALGQGPQFIFQYYREEENGRGNFPPRFSGLQFPNYSSELNVNALELDDSALYLCASSLDGSSYNEQFFGPGTRLTVL.

The chain couples TRBV24-1 to TRBJ2-3; 11 bases map to TRBD2. CDR1 and CDR2 from the germline V gene are KGHDR and SFDVKD. This CDR3 is 17 amino acids long. V lost 4 bases and J lost 2; bases outside the gene matches: 7. CDR3 sequence: CATSDPLAGVYTDTQYF. DNA for the CDR3: TGTGCCACCAGTGACCCACTAGCGGGAGTCTACACAGATACGCAGTATTTT.

The V call is TRBV9, the J call TRBJ2-7; the match to TRBD1 covers 9 bases. V was pared by 5 bases and J by 6 bases, with 3 bases of the junction left unmatched. Germline V lookup: CDR1 SGDLS, CDR2 YYNGEE. This CDR3 has 12 amino acids. The CDR3 region is CASRGTGSEQYF. CDR3 DNA sequence: TGTGCCAGCAGGGGGACAGGGTCCGAGCAGTACTTC.

The chain is built from TRBV11-3 and TRBJ1-1, with 11 bases lining up with TRBD1. There are 16 residues in the CDR3. Trimming at V came to 6 bases and at J to 5 bases, leaving 11 bases not matched to a gene. The V gene's germline CDR1 is SGHNT and CDR2 YENEEA. The CDR3 spells CASSFPGQGARTEAFF. The DNA for the CDR3 is TGTGCCAGCAGTTTCCCCGGACAGGGGGCGCGGACTGAAGCTTTCTTT.

CDR3 in amino acids: CASSPGLGPQETQYF. The CDR3 nucleotides read TGTGCCAGCAGCCCGGGACTAGGGCCCCAAGAGACCCAGTACTTC. This chain connects TRBV5-6 to TRBJ2-5; 8 positions match TRBD2. Germline V gene lookup returns CDR1 SGHDT and CDR2 YYEEEE. This CDR3 has 15 amino acids. V lost 4 bases to trimming and J lost 1 base; unmatched junction nucleotides: 6.

This clone appeared once. The chain couples TRBV12-5 to TRBJ2-5; 9 positions agree with TRBD2. J gave up 5 bases and V 7 bases, and 8 bases lay outside the gene matches. The CDR3 consists of 14 residues. From germline, CDR1 is LGHNT and CDR2 FRNRAP. CDR3: CASAVSGSRETQYF. The CDR3, as DNA: TGTGCTAGTGCCGTTAGCGGGAGTAGGGAGACCCAGTACTTC.

This chain uses TRBV7-6 with TRBJ1-1; D is unclear. Per the germline V gene, CDR1 is SGHVS and CDR2 is FNYEAQ. Trimming took 2 bases from V and 0 from J, leaving 10 bases between them. The CDR3 extends over 15 amino acids. As DNA, the CDR3 is TGTGCCAGCAGCTTAATGGCAGGTCTGAACACTGAAGCTTTCTTT. It encodes CASSLMAGLNTEAFF.